A selection of T cell receptor beta chains follows, all from one sample in a study of cytomegalovirus exposure and HLA in healthy donors. Measured with immunoSEQ multiplex PCR; TCRdb has only the in-frame clones, and not every one. The sample shows 150,000 to 200,000 clones, about 86% of them seen only once. Sequenced sample: PBMCs. These TCRs come from a woman aged 18-30 years in good health and CMV-seropositive. The CDR3 runs from the conserved cysteine through the conserved F or W. The D gene is left open where the match is weak. Rows may omit the clone size; those that give it use once, few, many or a size class.

NA	12	NA	TRBV5-6	TRBJ2-7	CASSPGSYEQYF	TGTGCCAGCAGCCCTGGTTCCTACGAGCAGTACTTC
NA	16	NA	TRBV18	TRBJ1-4	CASSPSAWQANEKLFF	TGTGCCAGCTCACCCTCGGCTTGGCAGGCTAATGAAAAACTGTTTTTT
NA	16	NA	TRBV7-9	TRBJ1-1	CASTPQRGGLGTEAFF	TGTGCCAGCACCCCACAACGGGGAGGGTTAGGCACTGAAGCTTTCTTT
NA	16	TRBD2	TRBV7-9	TRBJ2-3	CASSLGPSGGTDTQYF	TGTGCCAGCAGCTTAGGCCCTAGCGGGGGCACAGATACGCAGTATTTT
few	14	NA	TRBV11-3	TRBJ2-4	CASSQGGGGNIQYF	TGTGCCAGCAGCCAAGGGGGAGGGGGAAACATTCAGTACTTC
few	13	TRBD1	TRBV2	TRBJ1-6	CASRTGVVSPLHF	TGTGCCAGCAGAACAGGGGTAGTATCACCCCTCCACTTT
NA	15	NA	TRBV11-3	TRBJ1-1	CASSLDAGMNTEAFF	TGTGCCAGCAGCTTAGACGCAGGGATGAACACTGAAGCTTTCTTT
NA	16	NA	TRBV6-1	TRBJ2-2	CASSARAYANTGELFF	TGTGCCAGCAGTGCCCGAGCTTACGCGAACACCGGGGAGCTGTTTTTT
NA	14	TRBD1	TRBV27	TRBJ2-5	CASSFLPGGKAQYF	TGTGCCAGCAGTTTTTTGCCAGGGGGCAAGGCCCAGTACTTC
NA	13	TRBD1	TRBV6-5	TRBJ1-1	CASIQEGGWSAFF	TGTGCCAGCATTCAGGAAGGGGGCTGGAGTGCTTTCTTT
once	16	NA	TRBV2	TRBJ2-7	CASSEAPVRQSYEQYF	TGTGCCAGCAGTGAAGCCCCAGTGCGACAGTCCTACGAGCAGTACTTC
NA	14	NA	TRBV29-1	TRBJ1-1	CSVDSLLGGTEAFF	TGCAGCGTTGATTCCCTCCTCGGCGGCACTGAAGCTTTCTTT
NA	15	TRBD1	TRBV25-1	TRBJ1-2	CASSAKRQGAGGYTF	TGTGCCAGCAGTGCTAAACGACAGGGGGCTGGTGGCTACACCTTC
NA	14	NA	TRBV6-5	TRBJ2-5	CASSYVGEQETQYF	TGTGCCAGCAGTTACGTGGGAGAACAAGAGACCCAGTACTTC
NA	14	NA	TRBV6-1	TRBJ2-2	CASSERAHTGELFF	TGTGCCAGCAGTGAGCGGGCCCACACCGGGGAGCTGTTTTTT
NA	16	TRBD1	TRBV6-5	TRBJ2-1	CASSYAPDRPGNEQFF	TGTGCCAGCAGTTACGCACCGGACAGGCCTGGAAATGAGCAGTTCTTC
NA	16	TRBD1	TRBV30	TRBJ2-7	CAWAGTGLKSSYEQYF	TGTGCCTGGGCCGGGACAGGCCTCAAAAGCTCCTACGAGCAGTACTTC
few	16	TRBD2	TRBV6-4	TRBJ2-3	CASSPSSGGGTDTQYF	TGTGCCAGCAGTCCCTCTAGCGGGGGGGGCACAGATACGCAGTATTTT
NA	15	NA	TRBV4-3	TRBJ1-2	CASSKEGGTGYGYTF	TGCGCCAGCAGCAAAGAAGGGGGAACCGGCTATGGCTACACCTTC
many	14	NA	TRBV11-3	TRBJ2-2	CASSLRGLSGELFF	TGTGCCAGCAGCTTGCGGGGGCTTTCCGGGGAGCTGTTTTTT
NA	14	NA	TRBV6-1	TRBJ1-5	CASTPGTNRQPQHF	TGTGCCAGCACCCCCGGGACAAACCGTCAGCCCCAGCATTTT
once	14	TRBD2	TRBV19	TRBJ2-1	CASSIASGDNEQFF	TGTGCCAGTAGTATAGCTAGCGGGGACAATGAGCAGTTCTTC
NA	15	NA	TRBV19	TRBJ2-6	CASSSRDSGANVLTF	TGTGCCAGTTCCTCCAGGGACTCTGGGGCCAACGTCCTGACTTTC
many	16	TRBD2	TRBV4-2	TRBJ2-3	CASSAASGGHTDTQYF	TGTGCCAGCTCAGCCGCCAGCGGGGGGCACACAGATACGCAGTATTTT
NA	17	TRBD2	TRBV19	TRBJ2-5	CASSRASGGVAQETQYF	TGTGCCAGTAGTAGGGCTAGCGGGGGGGTCGCCCAAGAGACCCAGTACTTC
NA	13	NA	TRBV7-9	TRBJ2-7	CASRPGHLYEQYF	TGTGCCAGCAGACCGGGACATTTATACGAGCAGTACTTC
NA	15	NA	TRBV7-9	TRBJ1-6	CASSLVVTGNSPLHF	TGTGCCAGCAGCTTAGTGGTGACAGGCAATTCACCCCTCCACTTT
NA	16	NA	TRBV18	TRBJ2-1	CASSPSGLSTGNEQFF	TGTGCCAGCTCACCATCCGGCTTATCTACGGGGAATGAGCAGTTCTTC
few	13	NA	TRBV7-3	TRBJ1-2	CASSLGDGYGYTF	TGTGCCAGCAGCTTAGGAGACGGCTATGGCTACACCTTC
NA	17	NA	TRBV28	TRBJ1-3	CASNPISGTLEGNTIYF	TGTGCCAGCAACCCAATATCTGGCACCCTGGAGGGGAACACCATATATTTT
few	16	TRBD1	TRBV11-3	TRBJ1-6	CASSPGGGSYNSPLHF	TGTGCCAGCAGCCCAGGGGGAGGCTCCTATAATTCACCCCTCCACTTT
NA	16	TRBD1	TRBV5-8	TRBJ2-1	CASSLYHRTGGNEQFF	TGTGCCAGCAGCCTGTACCATCGGACAGGTGGTAATGAGCAGTTCTTC
NA	14	TRBD2	TRBV29-1	TRBJ2-1	CSVVGSGGHNEQFF	TGCAGCGTTGTAGGTAGCGGGGGCCACAATGAGCAGTTCTTC
once	13	TRBD1	TRBV19	TRBJ1-5	CASSNRGSQPQHF	TGTGCCAGTAGTAACAGGGGGAGCCAGCCCCAGCATTTT
NA	16	NA	TRBV2	TRBJ1-3	CASSSIQGISGNTIYF	TGTGCCAGCAGCTCTATACAGGGCATCTCTGGAAACACCATATATTTT
NA	13	NA	TRBV15	TRBJ2-7	CATSRGGSYEQYF	TGTGCCACCAGCAGAGGAGGTTCCTACGAGCAGTACTTC
once	14	NA	TRBV9	TRBJ1-6	CASSGGHQNSPLHF	TGTGCCAGCAGCGGGGGGCACCAGAATTCACCCCTCCACTTT
once	15	TRBD2	TRBV5-1	TRBJ2-3	CASSLGGLALDTQYF	TGCGCCAGCAGCTTGGGAGGACTAGCGTTGGATACGCAGTATTTT
NA	14	NA	TRBV2	TRBJ1-5	CASSEQGLDQPQHF	TGTGCCAGCAGTGAACAGGGTCTGGATCAGCCCCAGCATTTT
NA	16	NA	TRBV6-5	TRBJ2-7	CASSYSRVGGYYEQYF	TGTGCCAGCAGTTACTCGAGGGTAGGCGGATACTACGAGCAGTACTTC
NA	14	NA	TRBV5-1	TRBJ1-2	CASSPRGGRYGYTF	TGCGCCAGCAGCCCGCGAGGAGGGCGCTATGGCTACACCTTC
NA	14	TRBD1	TRBV6-5	TRBJ2-5	CASSGQGKRKTQYF	TGTGCCAGCAGTGGACAGGGGAAGAGAAAGACCCAGTACTTC
NA	14	NA	TRBV30	TRBJ2-3	CAWGGHLSTDTQYF	TGTGCCTGGGGGGGACACCTAAGCACAGATACGCAGTATTTT
NA	14	TRBD1	TRBV6-4	TRBJ1-1	CASSATGGQNEAFF	TGTGCCAGCAGTGCCACCGGGGGACAGAATGAAGCTTTCTTT
NA	15	TRBD2	TRBV27	TRBJ2-2	CASKGTSDGTGELFF	TGTGCCAGCAAGGGGACTAGCGACGGCACCGGGGAGCTGTTTTTT
once	10	NA	TRBV9	TRBJ1-5	CATGEKPQHF	TGTGCCACCGGAGAGAAGCCCCAGCATTTT
NA	15	TRBD1	TRBV19	TRBJ1-6	CASSSGTAYNSPLHF	TGTGCCAGTAGTTCCGGGACAGCTTATAATTCACCCCTCCACTTT
NA	12	NA	TRBV5-1	TRBJ2-3	CASSLSTDTQYF	TGCGCCAGCAGCCTCAGCACAGATACGCAGTATTTT
NA	14	NA	TRBV28	TRBJ1-2	CASSPHRDTYGYTF	TGTGCCAGCAGTCCACACCGGGACACCTATGGCTACACCTTC
NA	20	TRBD1	TRBV13	TRBJ2-2	CASSSKAGQVEDDHTGELFF	TGTGCCAGCAGCTCTAAGGCGGGACAGGTCGAAGACGATCACACCGGGGAGCTGTTTTTT
NA	15	NA	TRBV7-9	TRBJ2-5	CASSPRRAGRETQYF	TGTGCCAGCAGCCCACGTAGGGCGGGACGGGAGACCCAGTACTTC
NA	16	TRBD2	TRBV6-4	TRBJ2-3	CASSDSGGGSTDTQYF	TGTGCCAGCAGTGACTCAGGCGGGGGTAGCACAGATACGCAGTATTTT
NA	13	NA	TRBV19	TRBJ2-1	CASSPTGNNEQFF	TGTGCCAGTAGTCCAACAGGGAACAATGAGCAGTTCTTC
NA	12	NA	TRBV30	TRBJ2-1	CAWSLSVNEQFF	TGTGCCTGGAGTTTGAGTGTCAATGAGCAGTTCTTC
NA	16	TRBD2	TRBV5-1	TRBJ2-5	CASSLKASGEFETQYF	TGCGCCAGCAGCTTGAAGGCTAGCGGGGAATTCGAGACCCAGTACTTC
once	15	NA	TRBV15	TRBJ2-6	CATSRDRAGANVLTF	TGTGCCACCAGCAGAGACAGGGCTGGGGCCAACGTCCTGACTTTC
NA	13	NA	TRBV28	TRBJ1-5	CASSLQGGMPQHF	TGTGCCAGCAGTTTACAGGGAGGAATGCCCCAGCATTTT
NA	12	TRBD1	TRBV6-5	TRBJ1-2	CASSQGGEGYTF	TGTGCCAGCAGTCAGGGGGGAGAGGGCTACACCTTC
NA	13	NA	TRBV6-6	TRBJ2-5	CASSVHPGETQYF	TGTGCCAGCAGTGTGCATCCCGGAGAGACCCAGTACTTC